The clone carrying this T cell receptor (beta chain) was found a few times. This entry comes from a study of T-cell reconstitution after alpha-beta-depleted transplantation in children. CDR3 length: 13 residues. Germline loops: CDR1 DFQATT, CDR2 SNEGSKA (reference sequence). Deletions cut 6 bases from V and 2 bases from J, with 8 bases between. Unique molecular identifiers were incorporated into the prepared TCRbeta library. One entry per CDR3 protein results from TCRdb running MiXCR on the PCR reads. The table lists approximately 340,000 distinct CDR3 sequences, around a tenth of them singletons. The input for sequencing was PBMCs from the stem cell graft donor, taken from the stem cell graft. The origin of this receptor is a human donor who donated a stem cell graft to a child with acute lymphoblastic leukemia. V usage is TRBV20-1 and J usage is TRBJ2-6; D call uncertain. CDR3 protein: CSAPGPGANVLTF. For the CDR3, the DNA is TGCAGTGCCCCAGGACCTGGGGCCAACGTCCTGACTTTC.